The 13 T cell receptor beta chains below come from one sample, sequenced in a study of OX40 agonist ivuxolimab in advanced cancers. Using immunoSEQ multiplex PCR, the repertoire was profiled, and TCRdb retains in-frame clones only, with some absent. The sample yields 95,000 to 150,000 clones, roughly nine tenths seen once. The specimen was CD4+ or CD8+ T cells sorted from blood, collected in a trial of the OX40 agonist ivuxolimab. These receptors originate from an adult with an advanced solid tumor such as melanoma, head and neck, liver or kidney cancer.

The chain joins TRBV5-5 to TRBJ1-2, with 8 positions matching TRBD1. The CDR3 totals 14 residues. Trimming removed 5 bases from V and 4 bases from J; junction bases left unmatched: 7. Looked up from germline, CDR1 is SGHKS and CDR2 is YYEKEE (reference sequence). The DNA of the CDR3 is TGTGCCAGCAGTCAAGGACAGGGCGGCTATGGCTACACCTTC. Protein: CASSQGQGGYGYTF.

This clone has just a few counts. The chain is built from TRBV9 and TRBJ1-1, with 7 bases identical to TRBD1. This CDR3 is 14 amino acids long. Per germline, CDR1 SGDLS and CDR2 YYNGEE. After removal of 0 bases from V and 2 bases from J, the junction contained 1 base not matched to a gene. The CDR3, as DNA: TGTGCCAGCAGCGTAGGGGACAGTAACACTGAAGCTTTCTTT. Translating it yields CASSVGDSNTEAFF. Looking up the rest from reference TRBV9 and TRBJ1-1 gives the full variable domain: DSGVTQTPKHLITATGQRVTLRCSPRSGDLSVYWYQQSLDQGLQFLIQYYNGEERAKGNILERFSAQQFPDLHSELNLSSLELGDSALYFCASSVGDSNTEAFFGQGTRLTVV.

The chain joins TRBV9 to TRBJ2-5; D unresolved. The CDR3 sequence is 12 residues long. Trimming pared 0 bases from V and 5 bases from J, leaving 5 bases between. Germline CDR1 reads SGDLS; CDR2 reads YYNGEE. The CDR3 loop is CASSVGTETQYF. Written as DNA, the CDR3 is TGTGCCAGCAGCGTAGGGACGGAGACCCAGTACTTC.

V is TRBV7-6 and J is TRBJ1-6; 8 positions agree with TRBD1. Germline CDR1 reads SGHVS; CDR2 reads FNYEAQ. This CDR3 is built from 14 residues. J gave up 8 bases and V 3 bases, and 3 bases lay outside the gene matches. The CDR3 region has the DNA TGTGCCAGCAGCTTCTCGACAGGGGATTCACCCCTCCACTTT. Translated, it gives CASSFSTGDSPLHF. Using reference TRBV7-6 and TRBJ1-6 for the parts outside the CDR3, the full variable domain is GAGVSQSPRYKVTKRGQDVALRCDPISGHVSLYWYRQALGQGPEFLTYFNYEAQQDKSGLPNDRFSAERPEGSISTLTIQRTEQRDSAMYRCASSFSTGDSPLHFGNGTRLTVT.

V usage is TRBV19 and J usage is TRBJ1-1; D is uncertain. Per germline, CDR1 LNHDA and CDR2 SQIVND (reference sequence). The CDR3 spans 14 residues. V gave up 2 bases and J gave up 0 bases, with 7 bases separating them. The CDR3 bases are TGTGCCAGTAGTATAAGAGGGATGAACACTGAAGCTTTCTTT. As protein: CASSIRGMNTEAFF.

As DNA, the CDR3 is TGTGCCAGCAGCGTCGGACAGGGGTTAGTTTACGAGCAGTACTTC. Its translation: CASSVGQGLVYEQYF. V gene TRBV9 combines with J gene TRBJ2-7; 9 bases fit TRBD1. Trimming took 2 bases from V and 4 from J; bases not matched to a gene: 7. CDR1 is SGDLS, CDR2 YYNGEE, per germline. This CDR3 contains 15 residues.

The chain couples TRBV19 to TRBJ2-2; D may be TRBD1 or TRBD2 (5 bases each). CDR1 is LNHDA, CDR2 SQIVND, per germline (reference sequence). The CDR3 is 14 amino acids. The V and J ends lost 3 bases and 7 bases respectively, with 12 bases between them. The DNA for the CDR3 is TGTGCCAGTAGTATCCGAGGGGCGGACGGGGAGCTGTTTTTT. Residues: CASSIRGADGELFF. Full variable domain (rest looked up from reference TRBV19 and TRBJ2-2): DGGITQSPKYLFRKEGQNVTLSCEQNLNHDAMYWYRQDPGQGLRLIYYSQIVNDFQKGDIAEGYSVSREKKESFPLTVTSAQKNPTAFYLCASSIRGADGELFFGEGSRLTVL.

This chain links TRBV7-8 with TRBJ1-5; 7 bases agree with TRBD1. The CDR3 has 15 amino acids. The trim removed 5 bases at V and 2 bases at J, leaving 6 bases unmatched. In germline, CDR1 is SGHVS, CDR2 FQNEAQ. CDR3 nucleotide sequence: TGTGCCAGCAGCAACGACAGGGCGGGCAATCAGCCCCAGCATTTT. Translated, it gives CASSNDRAGNQPQHF.

This sequence joins TRBV6-5 and TRBJ2-5; TRBD1 is a possible D gene (6 bases). V gave up 6 bases and J gave up 1 base, with 15 bases separating them. CDR3 length equals 15 residues. Germline CDR1 reads MNHEY; CDR2 reads SVGAGI. In DNA form, the CDR3 reads TGTGCCAGCAGGTTTCTACAGGGACCCCAAGAGACCCAGTACTTC. It is translated as CASRFLQGPQETQYF.

This rearrangement joins TRBV28 to TRBJ1-2; 8 bases align to TRBD1. Per germline, CDR1 MDHEN and CDR2 SYDVKM. The CDR3 has 15 amino acids. The V and J ends lost 4 bases and 3 bases, in that order; junction bases with no gene match: 7. The CDR3 nucleotides read TGTGCCAGCAGTTCCGGACAGGGATATGACTATGGCTACACCTTC. It translates to CASSSGQGYDYGYTF.

The rearrangement uses TRBV5-4 and TRBJ2-3; 12 bases fit TRBD2. Per the germline V gene, CDR1 is SGHNT and CDR2 is YYREEE (reference sequence). Unmatched junction bases numbered 1, after V lost 1 base and J lost 4 bases. The CDR3 runs 15 residues. CDR3 DNA: TGTGCCAGCAGCTTGCGACTAGCGGGGGCAGATACGCAGTATTTT. Its translation is CASSLRLAGADTQYF.

J is TRBJ1-3 and V is TRBV28; 8 nucleotides match TRBD1. Germline V CDR1 and CDR2: MDHEN, SYDVKM. Unmatched junction bases numbered 7, after V lost 8 bases and J lost 4 bases. This CDR3 is 14 amino acids long. The CDR3 DNA is TGTGCCAGCCGGACAGGGAGTGGAGGAAACACCATATATTTT. It codes for CASRTGSGGNTIYF. The complete variable domain, with remaining parts taken from reference TRBV28 and TRBJ1-3, reads DVKVTQSSRYLVKRTGEKVFLECVQDMDHENMFWYRQDPGLGLRLIYFSYDVKMKEKGDIPEGYSVSREKKERFSLILESASTNQTSMYLCASRTGSGGNTIYFGEGSWLTVV.

This chain links TRBV5-1 with TRBJ2-7, with D tentatively TRBD1 (6 bases). Germline CDR1 SGHRS, CDR2 YFSETQ. The CDR3 is made up of 15 amino acids. V was cut by 0 bases and J by 5 bases, with 15 bases left in between. CDR3 loop: CASSLVLQGSNEQYF. In DNA, the CDR3 is TGCGCCAGCAGCTTGGTTTTGCAGGGGTCCAACGAGCAGTACTTC.